The T cell receptor beta chain described here comes from a study of T cells after yellow fever vaccination. Study context: Preparation of fractions with low cell numbers was performed using SMART-Seq v4 Ultra Low Input.

TCRdb re-called the 5' RACE reads with MiXCR, one entry per CDR3 protein. The sample yields a few hundred thousand distinct CDR3 sequences, about 4% seen once. The germline V gene encodes CDR1 SGHAT and CDR2 FQNNGV. V was cut by 5 bases and J by 7 bases, with 18 bases left in between. CDR3 length: 14 amino acids. The sample holds many counts of this clonotype. Its specificity is unknown. Study conclusions and caveats: A weaker but faster secondary response was observed, peaking on day 5 versus 15. Only a small proportion of the clonotypes turned up in both the CD4 and the CD8 compartments, likely arising from convergent recombination.

The clonotype was recovered from a man between 18 and 35 years old who received the YFV17D yellow fever vaccine. The chain carries TRBV11-2 and TRBJ2-7; a possible D gene is TRBD2 (5 bases). The source was PBMCs, collected 5 days after the yellow fever booster vaccination. CDR3 in DNA: TGTGCCAGCAGCCACCAAATTCCCGGGGTGGAGCAGTACTTC. Translated: CASSHQIPGVEQYF.